This T cell receptor (beta chain) stems from a study of T cells in Graves' hyperthyroidism and ophthalmopathy. Study-level points and caveats: Ophthalmopathy was distinguished from stable hyperthyroidism by 13 V-J signatures. Most clonotypes expanded in the thyroid (above 0.001) were also present in blood.

Reasons for excluding patients were uncontrolled infection, other autoimmune disease, pregnancy or lactation. Every diagnosis used clinical symptoms, serum thyroxine and TRAb, thyroid ultrasound and orbital computed tomography. The CDR3 runs to 15 residues. Germline CDR1 SGHRS, CDR2 YFSETQ. V lost 0 bases to trimming and J lost 7 bases, with 11 bases between them. Amplification yielded TCR beta CDR3 regions, with RNA transcripts as the source. The HTBI primer set served for first-round RT-PCR of the TCR CDR3. Each CDR3 protein gets one entry after TCRdb re-called the multiplex PCR reads with MiXCR. The sample gives fewer than 750,000 distinct CDR3 sequences, around 15% of which show up once; approximately 13% is in the top ten. This clonotype was seen a few times. Its antigen is unidentified.

This sequence joins TRBV5-1 and TRBJ1-6; D remains ambiguous. This receptor was taken from a woman in her forties or fifties with Graves' ophthalmopathy. The specimen was blood. The CDR3 coding sequence is TGCGCCAGCAGCTTGGCCTCTGGATCCAATTCACCCCTCCACTTT. Protein product: CASSLASGSNSPLHF. The whole variable domain, remainder taken from reference TRBV5-1 and TRBJ1-6, is KAGVTQTPRYLIKTRGQQVTLSCSPISGHRSVSWYQQTPGQGLQFLFEYFSETQRNKGNFPGRFSGRQFSNSRSEMNVSTLELGDSALYLCASSLASGSNSPLHFGNGTRLTVT.